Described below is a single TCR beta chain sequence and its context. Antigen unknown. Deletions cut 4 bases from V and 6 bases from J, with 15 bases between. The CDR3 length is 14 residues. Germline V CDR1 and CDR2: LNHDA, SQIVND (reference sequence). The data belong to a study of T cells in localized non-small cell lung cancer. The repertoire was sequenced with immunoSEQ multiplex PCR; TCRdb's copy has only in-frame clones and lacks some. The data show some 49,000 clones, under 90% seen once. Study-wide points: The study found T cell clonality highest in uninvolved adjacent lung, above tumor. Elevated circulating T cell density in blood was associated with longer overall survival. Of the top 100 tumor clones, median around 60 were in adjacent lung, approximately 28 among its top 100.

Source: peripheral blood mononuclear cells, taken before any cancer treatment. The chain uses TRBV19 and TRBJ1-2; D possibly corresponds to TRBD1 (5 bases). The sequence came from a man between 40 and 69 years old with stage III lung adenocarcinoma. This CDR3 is CASSTRQSENGYTF. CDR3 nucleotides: TGTGCCAGTAGTACAAGACAGTCGGAGAATGGCTACACCTTC. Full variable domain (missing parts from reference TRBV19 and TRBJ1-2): DGGITQSPKYLFRKEGQNVTLSCEQNLNHDAMYWYRQDPGQGLRLIYYSQIVNDFQKGDIAEGYSVSREKKESFPLTVTSAQKNPTAFYLCASSTRQSENGYTFGSGTRLTVV.